This entry lists 10 T cell receptor beta chains sequenced from one sample in a study of technical replicates of blood from a few donors. The table came from immunoSEQ multiplex PCR; TCRdb's copy has only in-frame clones and leaves some out. The table lists 65,000 to 95,000 clones, roughly 98% of them singletons. Input material: T cells isolated from PBMCs. These receptors were collected from a human donor in good health.

The genes are TRBV19 and TRBJ2-7; 11 bases map to TRBD1. The CDR3 is 14 residues long. The trim removed 9 bases at V and 3 bases at J, leaving 7 bases unmatched. Germline-derived CDR1 and CDR2 are LNHDA and SQIVND (reference sequence). The CDR3 region is CASTPGQGVYEQYF. CDR3 nucleotides: TGTGCCAGCACGCCGGGACAGGGGGTCTACGAGCAGTACTTC.

This chain uses TRBV11-2 with TRBJ2-1, with TRBD2 matching 13 bases. This CDR3 comprises 16 residues. Germline CDR1 and CDR2: SGHAT and FQNNGV. J gave up 7 bases and V 4 bases, and 7 bases lay outside the gene matches. The CDR3 bases are TGTGCCAGCAGCTCCCGGACTAGCGGGGGCACGAATGAGCAGTTCTTC. It codes for CASSSRTSGGTNEQFF.

This chain connects TRBV6-1 to TRBJ2-5, with D unresolved. The CDR3 contains 15 residues. Germline loops: CDR1 MNHNS, CDR2 SASEGT. The V end lost 0 bases, the J end lost 8 bases, and 16 bases lay between the germline ends. For the CDR3, the DNA is TGTGCCAGCAGTGAAGCCCGCTCAGGCCGCCCCACCCAGTACTTC. It specifies CASSEARSGRPTQYF.

The gene calls are TRBV19 and TRBJ1-2; D perhaps matches TRBD1 (5 bases). Trimming pared 7 bases from V and 4 bases from J, leaving 13 bases between. Germline V gene sequence: CDR1 LNHDA, CDR2 SQIVND (reference sequence). The CDR3 totals 13 residues. CDR3 region: CASKSAGRYGYTF. The CDR3 DNA is TGTGCCAGTAAGTCCGCAGGGCGCTATGGCTACACCTTC. The full variable domain, completed using reference TRBV19 and TRBJ1-2, is DGGITQSPKYLFRKEGQNVTLSCEQNLNHDAMYWYRQDPGQGLRLIYYSQIVNDFQKGDIAEGYSVSREKKESFPLTVTSAQKNPTAFYLCASKSAGRYGYTFGSGTRLTVV.

The chain joins TRBV2 to TRBJ2-7, with 7 bases identical to TRBD1. The V segment lost 7 bases and the J segment 4 bases; nucleotides outside the gene matches: 10. CDR3 size: 14 residues. Germline-derived CDR1 and CDR2 are SNHLY and FYNNEI. For the CDR3, the DNA is TGTGCCAGCATGGGGACAGTCCCCCGGTACGAGCAGTACTTC. This translates into CASMGTVPRYEQYF.

This chain uses TRBV2 with TRBJ1-1, with TRBD1 matching over 11 bases. This CDR3 contains 15 residues. CDR1 and CDR2 (germline): SNHLY, FYNNEI. Losses at the gene ends were 4 bases for V and 5 bases for J; bases not matched to a gene: 6. This chain's CDR3 is CASSATGTGGTEAFF. Written as DNA, the CDR3 is TGTGCCAGCAGTGCCACCGGGACAGGGGGTACTGAAGCTTTCTTT.

CDR3 sequence reads: CASSRLAGARTDTQYF. For the CDR3, the DNA is TGTGCCAGCAGCCGACTAGCGGGGGCACGCACAGATACGCAGTATTTT. This chain uses TRBV25-1 with TRBJ2-3, with 12 nucleotides matching TRBD2. After removal of 6 bases from V and 1 base from J, the junction contained 5 bases not matched to a gene. This CDR3 spans 16 amino acids. Per the germline V gene, CDR1 is MGHDK and CDR2 is SYGVNS.

V is TRBV6-5 and J is TRBJ1-2, with a possible D match to TRBD1 (5 bases). V lost 6 bases and J lost 5, with 13 bases in between. CDR1 and CDR2 from the germline V gene are MNHEY and SVGAGI. There are 13 residues in the CDR3. CDR3 sequence: CASSRTGDYGYTF. In DNA form, the CDR3 reads TGTGCCAGCAGCCGCACAGGAGATTATGGCTACACCTTC.

This chain joins TRBV28 and TRBJ2-1; 11 positions agree with TRBD2. This CDR3 contains 19 residues. Per the germline V gene, CDR1 is MDHEN and CDR2 is SYDVKM. J gave up 7 bases and V 6 bases, and 20 bases lay outside the gene matches. The CDR3: CASRTGTSGTYATTNEQFF. The CDR3 DNA reads TGTGCCAGCAGGACCGGGACTAGCGGTACCTACGCCACTACAAATGAGCAGTTCTTC.

This chain joins TRBV5-4 and TRBJ1-1; TRBD1 agrees at 11 bases. V shed 5 bases, J shed 6 bases, and the junction held 6 bases outside the gene matches. In germline, CDR1 is SGHNT, CDR2 YYREEE (reference sequence). The CDR3 spans 14 residues. CDR3 bases: TGTGCCAGCAGACCGGGACAGGGGGTATCTGAAGCTTTCTTT. Amino acids: CASRPGQGVSEAFF.